This T cell receptor beta chain was identified in a study of cytomegalovirus exposure and HLA in healthy donors. V lost 3 bases, J lost 8 bases, and 22 bases lay in between. This CDR3 has 17 residues. Germline CDR1 and CDR2: MNHNS and SASEGT. PCR involved 60 Vbeta and 13 Jbeta primers. Assay used: immunoSEQ multiplex PCR; TCRdb lists only in-frame clones, some missing. Seen here are around 160,000 clones, roughly 80% observed once, and the top ten hold approximately 13%. This chain links TRBV6-1 with TRBJ1-4, with D tentatively TRBD1 (6 bases). Sequencing was performed on PBMCs. This clonotype was obtained from a man between 35 and 55 years old in good health and CMV-seropositive. The DNA of the CDR3 is TGTGCCAGCAGTGATCAGGTTGCGGGGGGCATTGGAGAAAAACTGTTTTTT. Translation: CASSDQVAGGIGEKLFF.